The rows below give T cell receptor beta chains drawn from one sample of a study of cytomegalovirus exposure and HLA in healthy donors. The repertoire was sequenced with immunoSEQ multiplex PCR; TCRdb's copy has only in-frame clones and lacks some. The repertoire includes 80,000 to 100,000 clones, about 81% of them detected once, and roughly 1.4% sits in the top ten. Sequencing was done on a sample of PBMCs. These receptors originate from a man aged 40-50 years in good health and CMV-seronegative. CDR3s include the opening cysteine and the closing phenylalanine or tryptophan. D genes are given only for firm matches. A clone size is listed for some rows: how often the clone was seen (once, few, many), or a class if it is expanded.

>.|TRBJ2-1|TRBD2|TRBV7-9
TGTGCCAGCAGCTTATCCCAGAGCGGGAATGACCAGTTCTTC
CASSLSQSGNDQFF
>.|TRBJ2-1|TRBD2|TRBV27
TGTGCCAGCAAAAGCGGGGGGAGGTACAATGAGCAGTTCTTC
CASKSGGRYNEQFF
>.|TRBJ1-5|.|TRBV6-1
TGTGCCAGCAGTGAAGCAGGGAGGGCTAGCAATCAGCCCCAGCATTTT
CASSEAGRASNQPQHF
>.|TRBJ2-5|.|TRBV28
TGTGCCAGCAGAGACCAGGACAGTAAACGGACCCAGTACTTC
CASRDQDSKRTQYF
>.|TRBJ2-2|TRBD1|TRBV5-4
TGTGCCAGCAGCTCGGGCAAGGGACAGGGCGGTAACACCGGGGAGCTGTTTTTT
CASSSGKGQGGNTGELFF
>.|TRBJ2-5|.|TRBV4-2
TGTGCCAGCAGCCCGGGAGAGACCCAGTACTTC
CASSPGETQYF
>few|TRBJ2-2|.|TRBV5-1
TGCGCCAGCAGCTTGGGGCAAGACACCGGGGAGCTGTTTTTT
CASSLGQDTGELFF
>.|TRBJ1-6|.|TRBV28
TGTGCCACCTCGAGCTCCTATAATTCACCCCTCCACTTT
CATSSSYNSPLHF
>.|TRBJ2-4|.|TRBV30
TGTGCCTGGAGTGGCCCGGGTGGGAACATTCAGTACTTC
CAWSGPGGNIQYF
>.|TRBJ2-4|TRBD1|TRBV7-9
TGTGCCAGCAGCGATCCCGACAGGGGGAAAAACATTCAGTACTTC
CASSDPDRGKNIQYF
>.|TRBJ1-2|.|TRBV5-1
TGCGCCAGCAGCTTGGGGGGGGTGGGCTACACCTTC
CASSLGGVGYTF